The 21 T cell receptor beta chains below all came from one sample that was sequenced in a study of T-cell memory formation after mild COVID-19. Via MiXCR, TCRdb re-called the 5' RACE reads, giving one row per CDR3 protein. The sample lists some 350,000 distinct CDR3 sequences; about 16% were seen once. Sample: PBMCs or a T cell subset sorted from them (not recorded which). These receptor sequences come from a man aged 18 to 35 who had mild COVID-19 (a few samples of this study predate the infection). Cell type and time point are not known.

This clonotype was counted between two and nine times. The rearrangement links TRBV7-2 to TRBJ2-3, with D perhaps being TRBD1 or TRBD2 (6 bases each). CDR3 size: 16 residues. Trimming cost V 5 bases and J 7 bases, with 22 bases left between them. Per germline, CDR1 SGHTA and CDR2 FQGNSA. The CDR3: CASSASGDEGGYTQYF. The CDR3, as DNA: TGTGCCAGCAGCGCCAGCGGTGACGAGGGGGGATATACGCAGTATTTT.

This clonotype was seen a few times. V usage is TRBV6-1 and J usage is TRBJ1-2; D gene unclear. Trimming shortened V by 1 base and J by 8 bases, and 14 bases separated the two germline ends. Germline loops: CDR1 MNHNS, CDR2 SASEGT. The CDR3 has 14 amino acids. CDR3 loop: CASSEVPFSGGYTF. CDR3 DNA sequence: TGTGCCAGCAGTGAAGTCCCCTTTTCGGGGGGCTACACCTTC.

The chain joins TRBV5-1 to TRBJ2-2, with 7 bases aligning to TRBD1. Germline CDR1 and CDR2: SGHRS and YFSETQ. The CDR3 has 16 amino acids. V lost 2 bases to trimming and J lost 1 base; unmatched junction nucleotides: 5. The DNA of the CDR3 is TGCGCCAGCAGCTTTGGGTGGACAGGGAACACCGGGGAGCTGTTTTTT. Amino acid sequence: CASSFGWTGNTGELFF.

The V gene is TRBV20-1, the J gene TRBJ1-5; possible D gene TRBD1, 6 bases. Germline V gene data show CDR1 as DFQATT and CDR2 as SNEGSKA (reference sequence). This CDR3 spans 15 amino acids. V was trimmed by 3 bases and J by 4 bases, leaving 16 bases between them. CDR3 coding DNA: TGCAGTGCTAGCCCCGCAGGGGTTCTAAATCAGCCCCAGCATTTT. Protein product: CSASPAGVLNQPQHF.

This chain uses TRBV6-1 with TRBJ1-5; 8 bases match TRBD1. CDR1 MNHNS and CDR2 SASEGT come from the germline V gene. Trimming cost V 0 bases and J 3 bases; bases outside gene matches: 1. CDR3 length: 15 residues. CDR3 in DNA: TGTGCCAGCAGTGAAGCGGGACAGGCCAATCAGCCCCAGCATTTT. This gives the protein CASSEAGQANQPQHF.

This clonotype came up a few times. The V and J genes are TRBV7-3 and TRBJ2-2; 8 positions match TRBD2. Per germline, CDR1 SGHTA and CDR2 FQGTGA. V lost 5 bases and J lost 3; bases outside the gene matches: 5. This CDR3 is built from 15 residues. CDR3 loop: CASSLSGGHTGELFF. Here the CDR3 DNA reads TGTGCCAGCAGCCTCAGCGGGGGACACACCGGGGAGCTGTTTTTT.

Many counts were recorded for this clonotype. The J gene is TRBJ2-7, the V gene TRBV5-1; 9 positions match TRBD1. V gave up 3 bases and J gave up 7 bases; unmatched junction bases: 11. The CDR3 covers 15 residues. Germline V gene data show CDR1 as SGHRS and CDR2 as YFSETQ. The CDR3 reads CASSSQGQGSWEQYF. Written as DNA, the CDR3 is TGCGCCAGCAGCTCGCAGGGACAGGGATCGTGGGAGCAGTACTTC.

This clonotype turned up a few times. The chain has TRBV12-3 or TRBV12-4 and TRBJ2-3; D is perhaps TRBD2 (6 bases). CDR3 size: 13 residues. The ends were cut back, 6 bases at V and 0 bases at J, with 7 bases in the middle. The CDR3 is CASRRGSTDTQYF. The CDR3 DNA sequence: TGTGCCAGCAGGCGGGGCAGCACAGATACGCAGTATTTT.

The V and J genes are TRBV20-1 and TRBJ2-3; D unclear. Germline assignment: CDR1 DFQATT and CDR2 SNEGSKA (reference sequence). The CDR3 length is 14 residues. Trimming removed 0 bases at V and 4 bases at J, with 11 bases between. CDR3 sequence reads: CSARDQVTADTQYF. The CDR3 region has the DNA TGCAGTGCTAGAGATCAGGTTACCGCAGATACGCAGTATTTT.

This clonotype was detected only a few times. The rearrangement joins TRBV11-2 to TRBJ2-7; 9 positions agree with TRBD1. Trimming cost V 1 base and J 5 bases; bases outside gene matches: 6. The CDR3 is 15 residues long. Germline CDR1 and CDR2: SGHAT and FQNNGV. For the CDR3, the DNA is TGTGCCAGCAGCTTAGTGGGACAGGGAGGACACGAGCAGTACTTC. Protein product: CASSLVGQGGHEQYF.

The chain has TRBV11-2 and TRBJ2-1; D is perhaps TRBD1 (6 bases). Trimming removed 5 bases from V and 7 bases from J, with 12 bases in between. The germline V gene encodes CDR1 SGHAT and CDR2 FQNNGV. The CDR3 consists of 13 residues. CDR3 amino acids: CASSLDRRNEQFF. CDR3 sequence (DNA): TGTGCCAGCAGCCTTGACAGGAGAAATGAGCAGTTCTTC.

This clonotype was seen many times. J is TRBJ2-5 and V is TRBV2; 9 bases align to TRBD2. V was clipped by 2 bases and J by 7 bases; unmatched bases: 8. Germline-derived CDR1 and CDR2 are SNHLY and FYNNEI. CDR3 length equals 15 residues. The CDR3 coding sequence is TGTGCCAGCAGTGAAAGGCTAGCGGGGTCGACGACCCAGTACTTC. Translated, it gives CASSERLAGSTTQYF.

This clonotype was found a few times. The J gene is TRBJ2-5, the V gene TRBV18; D assignment may be TRBD1 or TRBD2 (5 bases each). From germline, CDR1 is KGHSH and CDR2 LQKENI. Trimming pared 2 bases from V and 4 bases from J, leaving 11 bases between. CDR3 length: 14 residues. The CDR3 DNA reads as TGTGCCAGCTCACCAGAAGGGACCGGAGAGACCCAGTACTTC. Translated: CASSPEGTGETQYF.

The chain joins TRBV12-3 or TRBV12-4 to TRBJ2-7; 7 nucleotides align to TRBD1. The CDR3 loop spans 12 amino acids. Trimming cost V 3 bases and J 6 bases; bases outside gene matches: 2. CDR3 sequence: CASSFTGVEQYV. The CDR3, as DNA: TGTGCCAGCAGTTTTACAGGGGTCGAGCAGTACGTC.

CDR3 nucleotides: TGTGCCAGCAGCCCCGCAGGTCTTAACACTGAAGCTTTCTTT. As protein: CASSPAGLNTEAFF. This sequence joins TRBV7-9 and TRBJ1-1; D is undetermined. V lost 5 bases, J lost 2 bases, and 12 bases lay in between. This CDR3 has 14 amino acids. In germline, CDR1 is SEHNR, CDR2 FQNEAQ (reference sequence).

The chain employs TRBV4-2 and TRBJ2-3; D is possibly TRBD2 (6 bases). Germline assignment: CDR1 LGHNA and CDR2 YNFKEQ. The CDR3 extends over 16 amino acids. The V gene lost 4 bases and the J gene lost 0 bases, with 14 bases spanning the gap. CDR3 sequence (DNA): TGTGCCAGCAGCCTCGGGGGTCCCTATAGCACAGATACGCAGTATTTT. This encodes CASSLGGPYSTDTQYF.

This clonotype was picked up a small number of times. This sequence joins TRBV6-5 and TRBJ2-2; D is perhaps TRBD1 (6 bases). This CDR3 is 17 amino acids long. The V end was cut by 2 bases, the J end by 2 bases, with 15 bases between. The germline V gene encodes CDR1 MNHEY and CDR2 SVGAGI. The CDR3, as DNA: TGTGCCAGCAGTTACGGCAGGGGTGGGATCAACACCGGGGAGCTGTTTTTT. Protein: CASSYGRGGINTGELFF.

The J gene is TRBJ1-2, the V gene TRBV6-5; D not resolved. This CDR3 is 11 amino acids long. Germline values: CDR1 MNHEY, CDR2 SVGAGI. V lost 2 bases, J lost 8 bases, and 6 bases lay in between. CDR3 loop: CASSYGRGYTF. The CDR3, as DNA: TGTGCCAGCAGTTACGGGAGGGGCTACACCTTC.

This chain uses TRBV7-9 with TRBJ2-2; perhaps TRBD1 as D (5 bases). Germline-derived CDR1 and CDR2 are SEHNR and FQNEAQ (reference sequence). The V gene lost 3 bases and the J gene lost 6 bases, with 8 bases spanning the gap. The CDR3 loop spans 13 amino acids. CDR3 DNA sequence: TGTGCCAGCAGCTTGGGGCGATCCGGGGAGCTGTTTTTT. Amino acids: CASSLGRSGELFF.

The chain recombines TRBV7-9 with TRBJ2-5; D unclear. The germline V gene has CDR1 SEHNR and CDR2 FQNEAQ (reference sequence). The length of the CDR3 is 12 residues. V was cut by 4 bases and J by 2 bases, with 5 bases left in between. CDR3 in amino acids: CASSSKQETQYF. The CDR3 DNA follows: TGTGCCAGCAGCTCGAAACAAGAGACCCAGTACTTC.

J is TRBJ2-5 and V is TRBV19, with 7 nucleotides matching TRBD1. The CDR3 is 15 amino acids. V lost 5 bases to trimming and J lost 2 bases; unmatched junction nucleotides: 8. Germline V gives CDR1 LNHDA, CDR2 SQIVND (reference sequence). DNA of the CDR3: TGTGCCAGTAGTGACCCCCGGACAGGTCAAGAGACCCAGTACTTC. Translating it yields CASSDPRTGQETQYF.